This entry describes one TCR beta chain. This clonotype was found many times. Its cognate antigen has yet to be identified. The input lacks base qualities; no much larger clone sits a single base away. The entry originates in a study of Graves' ophthalmopathy and Graves' hyperthyroidism (dated by TCRdb to 2016 to 2018). Looking at the study overall: Peripheral blood was collected at initial diagnosis, before any treatment. In total, 135 blood samples were TCR-sequenced: fewer than 50 ophthalmopathy, some 75 hyperthyroidism and some 17 hyperthyroidism-to-ophthalmopathy patients. An independent validation cohort comprised some 19 hyperthyroidism patients and some 16 patients who later progressed from hyperthyroidism to ophthalmopathy. Following sampling, methimazole starting at 30 mg daily was administered to hyperthyroidism patients, and high-dose intravenous methylprednisolone was administered to ophthalmopathy patients. For training and testing, the 110 or so patients in the discovery cohort were randomly divided in a 7:3 ratio. In roughly 6 hyperthyroidism patients, T-cell repertoires of thyroid tissue and blood were compared. To tell Graves' ophthalmopathy apart from Graves' hyperthyroidism, and to predict which patients would progress to ophthalmopathy, the study relied on TCR beta repertoire signatures. To explore V-J signatures that separate ophthalmopathy from hyperthyroidism, a discovery set of about a hundred patients was enrolled, consisting of fewer than 45 with ophthalmopathy and some 56 with stable hyperthyroidism. Findings and caveats that apply to the study as a whole: Sample size was not statistically predetermined, and group allocation was not concealed from the investigators. In cross-validation, the 13-signature model distinguished ophthalmopathy from stable hyperthyroidism with 85% to 90% sensitivity and around 81% specificity, and in the test set the corresponding values were approximately 80% and 75%. Among expanded thyroid clonotypes with frequency above 0.001, most also showed up in blood, which suggests that blood repertoires may reflect the thyroid immune response. In validation, the model predicted ophthalmopathy progression with about 70% sensitivity and about 77% specificity; some 13 predicted patients were CT-confirmed with GO in a median of approximately six months.

The CDR3 holds 13 amino acids from the cysteine to the phenylalanine. Only the CDR3 region is kept as DNA, spanning 39 bases read in frame from base 1. Trimming at the junction amounts to 8 bases on V and 4 bases on J, and the germline ends lie 14 bases apart. For repertoire sequencing, the TCR beta CDR3 regions were amplified from RNA transcripts. A first-round RT-PCR used HTBI primers with the Qiagen OneStep RT-PCR kit, followed by a second-round multiplex PCR, size selection and purification. Sequencing of the libraries was carried out on an Illumina HiSeq2000 in paired-end mode with 100 bp reads. The authors processed their data as follows. SOAPnuke was used for read processing, and reads with adapters, uncalled bases, a mean Phred below 15, or no exact constant-primer or identifier match were discarded. COPE v1.2.5 was used to merge high-quality paired reads. Clonotypes were defined as unique nucleotide sequences and were aligned to IMGT TRB V, D and J references using MiTCR v1.1. Analysis was restricted to V-J combinations with a frequency above 0.0001, which covered roughly 99% of repertoires. A TCR clonal expansion and chaos score per V-J combination was defined as the ratio of F50 clonal expansion to chaos observed in the TCRdist matrix. Features were reduced by Welch's t-statistics and random forest to 10 to 15 V-J combinations, which fed a naive Bayes classifier. Thyroid-blood repertoire similarity was quantified with the Morisita-Horn index. TCRdb ran its own pipeline on the public reads, namely fastp trimming at Q25 and MiXCR clone calling, and kept in-frame beta chains. Rows are unified per CDR3 protein, each entry keeping the most common DNA and genes. These V and J calls are TCRdb output, not the study's own analysis. In this sample the table shows some 150,000 distinct CDR3 sequences, 39% of which occur a single time. The ten largest account for 8% to 10% of the sample.

Ophthalmopathy patients had moderately to severely active disease, Clinical Activity Score of at least 3, NOSPECS grade of at least 4, and disease duration under 3 months. Patients with other autoimmune diseases, uncontrolled infections, pregnancy or lactation were excluded. Clinical symptoms, serum thyroxine, TRAb, thyroid ultrasound and orbital computed tomography formed the basis of the diagnosis. Ficoll-Paque density gradient centrifugation was used to isolate PBMCs from about 9.4 ml of fresh peripheral blood. Trizol reagent was used to extract the total RNA, and its quality was then checked on an Agilent 2100 Bioanalyzer.

This receptor was identified in a man aged 30 to 45 with Graves' ophthalmopathy. Donor details come from another sample of the same person, matched by shared clones. In this chain, TRBV12-3 or TRBV12-4 is recombined with TRBJ1-2; a tentative D call is TRBD1 (6 bases match). The sequenced sample consisted of peripheral blood. In nucleotide form, the sequence is TGTGCCAGCGACGGGGGCGGAAGCTATGGCTACACCTTC. Translated, this is CASDGGGSYGYTF.